The T cell receptor beta chain described here comes from a study of shared clonotypes between healthy human individuals. This table comes from immunoSEQ multiplex PCR, and its TCRdb copy is limited to in-frame clones, with some not included. The repertoire holds about 2 million clones, with approximately 94% as singletons. There are a few counts of this clone. CD45RO negativity and positive selection for CCR7 defined naive CD8 cells, a population that excluded terminally differentiated effector memory CD45RA+ cells. The CDR3 loop spans 13 amino acids. The germline gives CDR1 PRHDT, CDR2 FYEKMQ (reference sequence). V was shortened by 4 bases and J by 5 bases, with 12 bases between the two germline ends.

Sequencing was performed on naive CD8+ T cells sorted from blood. This receptor was obtained from a man aged 18 to 30 in good health. The chain couples TRBV13 to TRBJ2-7; a weak D match, TRBD2 (5 bases). Here the CDR3 reads CASSSNRGHEQYF. The CDR3 DNA reads as TGTGCCAGCAGCTCCAATCGAGGGCACGAGCAGTACTTC. Combining the CDR3 with reference TRBV13 and TRBJ2-7 gives the whole variable domain AAGVIQSPRHLIKEKRETATLKCYPIPRHDTVYWYQQGPGQDPQFLISFYEKMQSDKGSIPDRFSAQQFSDYHSELNMSSLELGDSALYFCASSSNRGHEQYFGPGTRLTVT.